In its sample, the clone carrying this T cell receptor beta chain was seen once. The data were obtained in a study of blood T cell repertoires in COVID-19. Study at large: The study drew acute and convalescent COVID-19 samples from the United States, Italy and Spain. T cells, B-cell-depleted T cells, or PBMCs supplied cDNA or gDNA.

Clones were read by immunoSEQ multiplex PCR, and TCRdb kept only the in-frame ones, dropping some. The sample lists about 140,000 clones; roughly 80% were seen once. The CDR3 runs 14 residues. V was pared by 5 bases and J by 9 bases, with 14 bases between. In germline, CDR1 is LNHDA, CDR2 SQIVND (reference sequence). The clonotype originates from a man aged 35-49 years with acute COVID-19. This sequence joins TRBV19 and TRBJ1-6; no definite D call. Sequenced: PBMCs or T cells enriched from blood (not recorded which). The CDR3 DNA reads TGTGCCAGTAGTCGACAATCCGCGCTTTCACCCCTCCACTTT. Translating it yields CASSRQSALSPLHF.